Each of the 5 T cell receptor beta chains below was sequenced from the same sample in a study of T cell changes during pregnancy in multiple sclerosis. Method: immunoSEQ multiplex PCR; TCRdb's copy keeps in-frame clones and lacks some. The table records tens of thousands of clones, around 93% of them present only once. The sequenced sample was CD4+ T cells from peripheral blood mononuclear cells, obtained after pregnancy. These receptors originate from a female donor with multiple sclerosis, enrolled in a pregnancy study.

CDR3 coding DNA: TGTGCCAGCAGTACAGGGAGTGAAAAACTGTTTTTT. It specifies CASSTGSEKLFF. The chain links TRBV2 to TRBJ1-4; tentative D call: TRBD1 (6 bases). V was pared by 5 bases and J by 7 bases, with 8 bases between. The germline V gene encodes CDR1 SNHLY and CDR2 FYNNEI. The CDR3 has 12 amino acids.

The rearrangement joins TRBV30 to TRBJ2-3, with TRBD1 matching over 9 bases. Germline trimming cut 0 bases from V and 3 bases from J; bases unmatched to any gene: 4. CDR3 size: 15 residues. CDR1 is GTSNPN and CDR2 is SVGIG in the germline V gene (reference sequence). In DNA form, the CDR3 reads TGTGCCTGGAGTGTTGGGGACAGGGATACAGATACGCAGTATTTT. Its translation is CAWSVGDRDTDTQYF.

The CDR3 DNA sequence: TGTGCCAGCAGCCAAGACCGCAGGGGACTAGCCGCCACCGGGGAGCTGTTTTTT. Its protein product is CASSQDRRGLAATGELFF. The rearrangement uses TRBV14 and TRBJ2-2; 9 nucleotides align to TRBD2. The junction had 9 bases not matched to a gene; V was cut back by 0 bases and J by 4 bases. Germline V gene data show CDR1 as SGHDN and CDR2 as FVKESK. CDR3 length: 18 residues.

J is TRBJ2-1 and V is TRBV2, with D possibly being TRBD1 (6 bases). CDR1 is SNHLY, CDR2 FYNNEI, per germline. This CDR3 contains 14 residues. The V gene lost 8 bases and the J gene lost 0 bases, with 11 bases spanning the gap. Written as DNA, the CDR3 is TGTGCCAGCGAGGGGGTTAGCTCCTACAATGAGCAGTTCTTC. Translated, it gives CASEGVSSYNEQFF. The variable domain in full, with the rest retrieved from reference TRBV2 and TRBJ2-1, is EPEVTQTPSHQVTQMGQEVILRCVPISNHLYFYWYRQILGQKVEFLVSFYNNEISEKSEIFDDQFSVERPDGSNFTLKIRSTKLEDSAMYFCASEGVSSYNEQFFGPGTRLTVL.

V usage is TRBV7-2 and J usage is TRBJ2-3; weak D call: TRBD1 (5 bases). Germline V gene lookup returns CDR1 SGHTA and CDR2 FQGNSA. Trimming stripped 1 base from V and 4 bases from J, with 15 bases between. The length of the CDR3 is 16 residues. CDR3 sequence: CASSLVLWQGPDTQYF. The CDR3 coding sequence is TGTGCCAGCAGCTTAGTCCTGTGGCAGGGTCCAGATACGCAGTATTTT.